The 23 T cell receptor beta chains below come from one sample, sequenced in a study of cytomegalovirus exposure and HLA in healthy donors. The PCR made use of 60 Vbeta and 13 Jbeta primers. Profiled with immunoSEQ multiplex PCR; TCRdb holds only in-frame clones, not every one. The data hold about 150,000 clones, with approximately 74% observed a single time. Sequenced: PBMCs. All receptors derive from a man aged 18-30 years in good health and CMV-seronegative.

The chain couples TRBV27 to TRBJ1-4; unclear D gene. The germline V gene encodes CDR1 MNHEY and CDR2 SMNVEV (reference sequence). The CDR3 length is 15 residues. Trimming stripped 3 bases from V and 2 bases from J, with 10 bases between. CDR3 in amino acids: CASSFASGTNEKLFF. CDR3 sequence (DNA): TGTGCCAGCAGTTTCGCCTCCGGGACTAATGAAAAACTGTTTTTT.

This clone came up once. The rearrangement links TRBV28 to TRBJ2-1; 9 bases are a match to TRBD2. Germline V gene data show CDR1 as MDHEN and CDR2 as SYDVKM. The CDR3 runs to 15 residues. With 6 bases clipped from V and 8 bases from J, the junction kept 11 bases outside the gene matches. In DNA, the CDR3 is TGTGCCAGCAGCCACTTTATAGCGGGGGAGGATGAGCAGTTCTTC. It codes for CASSHFIAGEDEQFF.

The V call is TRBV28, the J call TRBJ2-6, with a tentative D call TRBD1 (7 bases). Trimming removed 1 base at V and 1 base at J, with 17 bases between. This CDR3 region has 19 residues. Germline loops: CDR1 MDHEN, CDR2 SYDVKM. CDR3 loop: CASSLSTGARGSGANVLTF. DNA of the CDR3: TGTGCCAGCAGTTTATCTACAGGGGCCCGGGGGTCTGGGGCCAACGTCCTGACTTTC.

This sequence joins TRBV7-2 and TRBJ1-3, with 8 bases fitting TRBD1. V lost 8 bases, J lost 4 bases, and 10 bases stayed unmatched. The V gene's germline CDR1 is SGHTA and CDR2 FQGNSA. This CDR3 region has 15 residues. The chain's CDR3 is CASGSSGGAGNTIYF. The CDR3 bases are TGTGCCAGCGGCTCTTCAGGGGGCGCCGGAAACACCATATATTTT. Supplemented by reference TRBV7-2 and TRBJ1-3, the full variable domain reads GAGVSQSPSNKVTEKGKDVELRCDPISGHTALYWYRQSLGQGLEFLIYFQGNSAPDKSGLPSDRFSAERTGGSVSTLTIQRTQQEDSAVYLCASGSSGGAGNTIYFGEGSWLTVV.

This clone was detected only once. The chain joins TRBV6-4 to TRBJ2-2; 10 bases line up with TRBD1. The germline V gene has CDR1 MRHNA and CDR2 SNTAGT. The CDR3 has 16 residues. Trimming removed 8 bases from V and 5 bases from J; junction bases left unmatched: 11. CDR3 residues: CASGGRDRGWTGELFF. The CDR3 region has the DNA TGTGCCAGCGGCGGCCGGGACAGGGGTTGGACCGGGGAGCTGTTTTTT.

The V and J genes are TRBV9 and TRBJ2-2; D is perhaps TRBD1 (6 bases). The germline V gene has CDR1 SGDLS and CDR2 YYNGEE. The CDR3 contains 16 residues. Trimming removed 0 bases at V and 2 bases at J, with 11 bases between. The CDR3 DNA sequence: TGTGCCAGCAGCGTAGCTACGGGACACAACACCGGGGAGCTGTTTTTT. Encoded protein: CASSVATGHNTGELFF.

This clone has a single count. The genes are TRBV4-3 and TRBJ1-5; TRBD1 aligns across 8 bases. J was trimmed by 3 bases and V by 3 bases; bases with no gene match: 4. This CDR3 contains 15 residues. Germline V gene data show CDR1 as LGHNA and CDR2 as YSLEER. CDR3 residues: CASSQGTGLNQPQHF. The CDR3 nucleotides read TGCGCCAGCAGCCAGGGGACAGGACTCAATCAGCCCCAGCATTTT.

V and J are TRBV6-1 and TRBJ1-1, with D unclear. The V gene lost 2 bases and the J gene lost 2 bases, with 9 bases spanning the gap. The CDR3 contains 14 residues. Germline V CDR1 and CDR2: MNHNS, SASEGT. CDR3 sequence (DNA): TGTGCCAGCAGTGAAATTACATCTAACACTGAAGCTTTCTTT. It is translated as CASSEITSNTEAFF.

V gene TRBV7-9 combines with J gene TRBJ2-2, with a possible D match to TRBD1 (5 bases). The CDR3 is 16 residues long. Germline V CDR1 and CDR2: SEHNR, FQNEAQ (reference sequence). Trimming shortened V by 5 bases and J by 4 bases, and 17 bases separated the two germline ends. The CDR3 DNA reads TGTGCCAGCAGCCGATCGAGTCAGGGTTTCACCGGGGAGCTGTTTTTT. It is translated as CASSRSSQGFTGELFF.

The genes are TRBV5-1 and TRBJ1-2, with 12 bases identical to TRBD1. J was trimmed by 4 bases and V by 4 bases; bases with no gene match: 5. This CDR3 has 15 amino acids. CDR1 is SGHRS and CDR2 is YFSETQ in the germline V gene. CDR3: CASSAGQGAIYGYTF. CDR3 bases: TGCGCCAGCAGCGCGGGACAGGGGGCTATCTATGGCTACACCTTC.

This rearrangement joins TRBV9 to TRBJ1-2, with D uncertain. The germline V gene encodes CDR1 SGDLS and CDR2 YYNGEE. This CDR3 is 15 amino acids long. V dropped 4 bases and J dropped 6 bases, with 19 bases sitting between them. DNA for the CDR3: TGTGCCAGCAGCCCCTACTTTCCGGGTCAAAATGGCTACACCTTC. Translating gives CASSPYFPGQNGYTF.

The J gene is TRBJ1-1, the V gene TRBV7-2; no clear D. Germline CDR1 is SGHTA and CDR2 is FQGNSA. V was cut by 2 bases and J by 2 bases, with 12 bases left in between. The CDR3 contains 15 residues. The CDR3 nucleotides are TGTGCCAGCAGCTTATACCCGGGAGAAAACACTGAAGCTTTCTTT. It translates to CASSLYPGENTEAFF.

The CDR3 loop reads CASSLAGRRTEAFF. In DNA, the CDR3 is TGTGCCAGCAGTTTGGCAGGTCGCAGAACTGAAGCTTTCTTT. This rearrangement joins TRBV27 to TRBJ1-1; D gene unclear. The CDR3 sequence is 14 residues long. Germline CDR1 reads MNHEY; CDR2 reads SMNVEV (reference sequence). V lost 3 bases and J 5 bases, leaving 13 bases between the germline ends.

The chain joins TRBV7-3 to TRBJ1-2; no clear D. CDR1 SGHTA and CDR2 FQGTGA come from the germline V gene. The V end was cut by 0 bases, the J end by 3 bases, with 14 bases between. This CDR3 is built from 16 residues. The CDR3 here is CASSLTGPPSHYGYTF. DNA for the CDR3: TGTGCCAGCAGCTTAACGGGCCCACCTTCCCACTATGGCTACACCTTC. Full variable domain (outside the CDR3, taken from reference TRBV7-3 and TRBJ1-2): GAGVSQTPSNKVTEKGKYVELRCDPISGHTALYWYRQSLGQGPEFLIYFQGTGAADDSGLPNDRFFAVRPEGSVSTLKIQRTERGDSAVYLCASSLTGPPSHYGYTFGSGTRLTVV.

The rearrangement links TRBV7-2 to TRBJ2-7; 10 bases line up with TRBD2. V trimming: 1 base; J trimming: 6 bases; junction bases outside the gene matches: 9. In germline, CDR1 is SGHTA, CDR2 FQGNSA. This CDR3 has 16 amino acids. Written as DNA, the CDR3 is TGTGCCAGCAGCTTAGGAGGTAGCGGGGGGTACAGCGAGCAGTACTTC. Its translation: CASSLGGSGGYSEQYF.

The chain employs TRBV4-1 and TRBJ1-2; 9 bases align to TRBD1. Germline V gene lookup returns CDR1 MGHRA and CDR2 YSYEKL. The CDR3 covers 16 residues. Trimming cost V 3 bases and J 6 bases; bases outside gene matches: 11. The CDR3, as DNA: TGCGCCAGCAGCCACGGGACAGGGAGGTTGGGCGATGGCTACACCTTC. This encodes CASSHGTGRLGDGYTF.

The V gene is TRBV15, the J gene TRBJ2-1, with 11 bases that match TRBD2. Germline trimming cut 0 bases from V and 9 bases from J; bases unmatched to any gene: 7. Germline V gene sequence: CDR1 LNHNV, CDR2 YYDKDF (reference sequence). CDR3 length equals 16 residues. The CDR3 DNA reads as TGTGCCACCAGCAGAGATCTAGCGGGGGGCAAGGGTGAGCAGTTCTTC. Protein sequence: CATSRDLAGGKGEQFF. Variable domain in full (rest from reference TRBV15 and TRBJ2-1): DAMVIQNPRYQVTQFGKPVTLSCSQTLNHNVMYWYQQKSSQAPKLLFHYYDKDFNNEADTPDNFQSRRPNTSFCFLDIRSPGLGDTAMYLCATSRDLAGGKGEQFFGPGTRLTVL.

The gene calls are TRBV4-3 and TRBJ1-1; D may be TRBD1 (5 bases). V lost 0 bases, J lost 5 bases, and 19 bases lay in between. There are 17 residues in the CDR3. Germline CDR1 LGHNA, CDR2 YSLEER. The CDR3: CASSQDYDSFPWTEAFF. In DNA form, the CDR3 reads TGCGCCAGCAGCCAAGATTACGACAGCTTCCCCTGGACTGAAGCTTTCTTT.

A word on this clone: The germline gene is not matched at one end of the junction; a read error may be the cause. The CDR3 region is CASTAKNSQYF. The DNA for the CDR3 is TGTGCCAGCACCGCCAAAAACAGTCAGTACTTC. The gene calls are TRBV2 and TRBJ2-4; D remains ambiguous. The CDR3 is made up of 11 amino acids. CDR1 is SNHLY and CDR2 is FYNNEI in the germline V gene.

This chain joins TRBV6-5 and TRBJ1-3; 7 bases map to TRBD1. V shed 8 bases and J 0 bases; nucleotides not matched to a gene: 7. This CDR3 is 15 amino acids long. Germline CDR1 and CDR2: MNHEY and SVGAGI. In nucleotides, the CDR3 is TGTGCCAGCCGGGACAGCAAAAGCTCTGGAAACACCATATATTTT. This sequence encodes CASRDSKSSGNTIYF.

For the CDR3, the DNA is TGTGCCAGCAGTTGGAGTTTGACAGGGAACGGCTACACCTTC. Translating it yields CASSWSLTGNGYTF. The chain recombines TRBV27 with TRBJ1-2, with 7 bases aligning to TRBD1. The junction had 10 bases not matched to a gene; V was cut back by 4 bases and J by 8 bases. Germline CDR1 reads MNHEY; CDR2 reads SMNVEV (reference sequence). The CDR3 length is 14 residues.

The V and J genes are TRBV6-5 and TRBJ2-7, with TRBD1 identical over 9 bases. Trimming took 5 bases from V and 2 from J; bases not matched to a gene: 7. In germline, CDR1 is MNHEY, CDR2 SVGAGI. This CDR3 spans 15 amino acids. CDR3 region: CASSPWTGVTYEQYF. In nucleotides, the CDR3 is TGTGCCAGCAGTCCCTGGACAGGGGTGACCTACGAGCAGTACTTC.

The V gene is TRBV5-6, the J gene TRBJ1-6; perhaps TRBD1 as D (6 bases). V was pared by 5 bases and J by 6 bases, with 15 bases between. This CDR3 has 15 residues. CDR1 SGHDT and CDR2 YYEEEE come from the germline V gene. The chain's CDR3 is CASRERGQINSPLHF. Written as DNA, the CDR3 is TGTGCCAGCAGGGAGCGGGGGCAGATTAATTCACCCCTCCACTTT.